Listed here are 19 T cell receptor beta chains from one sample, sequenced in a study of T cell repertoires in cytomegalovirus infection. MiXCR was run by TCRdb on the reads, yielding one entry per CDR3 protein. The sample carries around 270,000 distinct CDR3 sequences, roughly 9.1% recorded once. Specimen: PBMCs. The receptors shown here come from a human donor in good health (CMV status not recorded). Some clones in this sample may be carry-over from other donors' samples.

This clonotype was observed a handful of times. The rearrangement joins TRBV20-1 to TRBJ2-1, with 11 bases matching TRBD1. Losses at the gene ends were 2 bases for V and 7 bases for J; bases not matched to a gene: 7. Per germline, CDR1 DFQATT and CDR2 SNEGSKA (reference sequence). The CDR3 is 15 amino acids. The CDR3 protein is CSARTPGQGVNEQFF. The CDR3 DNA follows: TGCAGTGCTAGAACCCCGGGACAGGGGGTTAATGAGCAGTTCTTC.

This clonotype was recorded at least ten times. The chain combines TRBV12-3 or TRBV12-4 with TRBJ2-2, with 9 bases that match TRBD1. The junction had 7 bases not matched to a gene; V was cut back by 1 base and J by 4 bases. The CDR3 sequence is 17 residues long. The DNA for the CDR3 is TGTGCCAGCAGTTTAGTTTCCGGGACAGGGTCCACCGGGGAGCTGTTTTTT. Translation gives CASSLVSGTGSTGELFF.

This clonotype was found many times. This sequence joins TRBV28 and TRBJ1-2; D is uncertain. Trimming cost V 5 bases and J 2 bases, with 9 bases left between them. The CDR3 consists of 13 residues. Per the germline V gene, CDR1 is MDHEN and CDR2 is SYDVKM. The CDR3 is CASSPTTNYGYTF. The CDR3 nucleotides are TGTGCCAGCAGTCCCACCACGAACTATGGCTACACCTTC.

This clonotype was observed many times. This chain joins TRBV7-2 and TRBJ2-1; 7 nucleotides align to TRBD2. The CDR3 has 14 amino acids. CDR1 is SGHTA and CDR2 is FQGNSA in the germline V gene. V dropped 5 bases and J dropped 5; count of bases not matched to a gene: 6. The DNA for the CDR3 is TGTGCCAGCAGCCTCGGGACTACAAACAATGAGCAGTTCTTC. This encodes CASSLGTTNNEQFF.

This clonotype has a handful of counts. The chain uses TRBV6-2 or TRBV6-3 and TRBJ2-6; possible D gene TRBD2, 5 bases. This CDR3 has 17 amino acids. Germline lookup yields CDR1 MNHEY and CDR2 SVGEGT. With 10 bases removed from V and 4 bases from J, the gap between germline ends came to 23 bases. CDR3 bases: TGTGCCACTACGTACCTGTCAGGACTGGAGGGGGCCAACGTCCTGACTTTC. It yields the protein CATTYLSGLEGANVLTF.

This clonotype occurred many times. The chain recombines TRBV18 with TRBJ1-1, with TRBD1 as a possible D gene (5 bases). CDR3 length equals 15 residues. The germline V gene has CDR1 KGHSH and CDR2 LQKENI. Trimming stripped 10 bases from V and 0 bases from J, with 18 bases between. The CDR3: CATSTRTGVNTEAFF. For the CDR3, the DNA is TGTGCCACCTCCACGAGAACAGGAGTGAACACTGAAGCTTTCTTT.

This clonotype showed up many times. The chain joins TRBV7-2 to TRBJ2-2; the D is unclear. Trimming pared 1 base from V and 1 base from J, leaving 10 bases between. Per germline, CDR1 SGHTA and CDR2 FQGNSA. This CDR3 has 16 amino acids. The CDR3 is CASSLDLNLNTGELFF. The CDR3, as DNA: TGTGCCAGCAGCTTAGATCTGAATTTGAACACCGGGGAGCTGTTTTTT.

Concerning this clonotype itself: A much larger clone differs by one base, so this may be a read error. The chain combines TRBV5-6 with TRBJ2-3; TRBD2 might be the D (6 bases). Germline V gene lookup returns CDR1 SGHDT and CDR2 YYEEEE. The CDR3 sequence is 15 residues long. The CDR3 region is CASSPGGYSTDTQSF. The CDR3 bases are TGTGCCAGCAGCCCCGGGGGTTATAGCACAGATACGCAGTCTTTT.

This clonotype came up many times. The chain combines TRBV20-1 with TRBJ1-6, with D hard to call. Germline CDR1 and CDR2: DFQATT and SNEGSKA (reference sequence). The V end lost 2 bases, the J end lost 0 bases, and 5 bases lay between the germline ends. This CDR3 has 14 amino acids. DNA of the CDR3: TGCAGTGCTAGATATGGCTCCTATAATTCACCCCTCCACTTT. It specifies CSARYGSYNSPLHF.

The sample holds many counts of this clonotype. The rearrangement uses TRBV28 and TRBJ1-2, with a tentative D call TRBD1 (5 bases). Deletions cut 2 bases from V and 8 bases from J, with 12 bases between. This CDR3 is 13 amino acids long. CDR1 and CDR2 (germline): MDHEN, SYDVKM. The chain's CDR3 is CASSLPGRGGYTF. CDR3 sequence (DNA): TGTGCCAGCAGTTTACCCGGGAGGGGCGGCTACACCTTC.

This clonotype was found a few times. This sequence joins TRBV20-1 and TRBJ1-6; D not resolved. V lost 0 bases to trimming and J lost 11 bases, with 14 bases between them. The CDR3 spans 14 residues. Looked up from germline, CDR1 is DFQATT and CDR2 is SNEGSKA (reference sequence). This chain's CDR3 is CSARDPGIGPPLHF. As DNA, the CDR3 is TGCAGTGCTAGAGATCCGGGGATTGGGCCACCCCTCCACTTT.

This clonotype has a handful of counts. The genes are TRBV7-4 and TRBJ2-1; D gene ambiguous. V was trimmed by 5 bases and J by 7 bases, leaving 12 bases between them. CDR1 is SGHVT and CDR2 is SQSDAQ in the germline V gene. CDR3 length equals 13 residues. Here the CDR3 reads CASSQGAWNEQFF. CDR3 nucleotides: TGTGCCAGCAGCCAAGGAGCGTGGAATGAGCAGTTCTTC.

This sequence joins TRBV18 and TRBJ2-7; 14 bases are shared with TRBD2. The V segment lost 0 bases and the J segment 7 bases; nucleotides outside the gene matches: 5. The CDR3 runs to 16 residues. From germline, CDR1 is KGHSH and CDR2 LQKENI. The CDR3 is CASSPPGLAGVWEQYF. The CDR3 DNA sequence: TGTGCCAGCTCACCACCGGGACTAGCGGGGGTATGGGAGCAGTACTTC.

This clonotype was observed at least ten times. The gene calls are TRBV7-2 and TRBJ2-2; TRBD1 matches at 9 bases. Germline values: CDR1 SGHTA, CDR2 FQGNSA. Losses at the gene ends were 3 bases for V and 5 bases for J; bases not matched to a gene: 4. CDR3 length equals 15 residues. In nucleotides, the CDR3 is TGTGCCAGCAGCTTCAACAGGGGGCGGACCGGGGAGCTGTTTTTT. Its translation: CASSFNRGRTGELFF. The full variable domain, its missing parts supplied by reference TRBV7-2 and TRBJ2-2, is GAGVSQSPSNKVTEKGKDVELRCDPISGHTALYWYRQSLGQGLEFLIYFQGNSAPDKSGLPSDRFSAERTGGSVSTLTIQRTQQEDSAVYLCASSFNRGRTGELFFGEGSRLTVL.

The chain combines TRBV24-1 with TRBJ2-3; D might be TRBD2 (5 bases). From germline, CDR1 is KGHDR and CDR2 SFDVKD. V shed 1 base and J shed 5 bases, with 15 bases lying between them. The CDR3 extends over 16 amino acids. DNA for the CDR3: TGTGCCACCAGTGATTTTAGAGGGTTCGAGGAAGATACGCAGTATTTT. This gives the protein CATSDFRGFEEDTQYF.

This clonotype was seen many times. This CDR3 reads CASSSSHSGVEQFF. The CDR3 DNA follows: TGTGCCAGCAGCTCGTCCCATAGCGGGGTCGAGCAGTTCTTC. The J gene is TRBJ2-1, the V gene TRBV7-2, with 8 bases lining up with TRBD2. The germline CDR1 and CDR2 sequences are SGHTA and FQGNSA. The CDR3 runs 14 residues. The junction had 9 bases not matched to a gene; V was cut back by 4 bases and J by 10 bases.

This clonotype was seen a handful of times. The chain recombines TRBV20-1 with TRBJ1-5; unclear D gene. Trimming took 0 bases from V and 2 from J, leaving 11 bases between them. The CDR3 loop spans 15 amino acids. Per germline, CDR1 DFQATT and CDR2 SNEGSKA (reference sequence). The CDR3 region is CSARDSRRRNQPQHF. CDR3 DNA: TGCAGTGCTAGAGATTCCAGGAGACGCAATCAGCCCCAGCATTTT.

The J gene is TRBJ2-3, the V gene TRBV10-3; TRBD1 might be the D (6 bases). Germline V gene sequence: CDR1 ENHRY, CDR2 SYGVKD. Trimming removed 2 bases from V and 5 bases from J, with 11 bases in between. The CDR3 spans 14 residues. The CDR3 spells CAISEPRGLDTQYF. The DNA of the CDR3 is TGTGCCATCAGTGAGCCGAGGGGGTTAGATACGCAGTATTTT.

This clonotype was found many times. The J gene is TRBJ2-5, the V gene TRBV7-2, with TRBD2 matching 13 bases. There are 18 residues in the CDR3. CDR1 is SGHTA, CDR2 FQGNSA, per germline. Trimming cost V 1 base and J 2 bases; bases outside gene matches: 7. The CDR3 spells CASSLGWTSGGLQETQYF. For the CDR3, the DNA is TGTGCCAGCAGCTTAGGCTGGACTAGCGGGGGCCTGCAAGAGACCCAGTACTTC.